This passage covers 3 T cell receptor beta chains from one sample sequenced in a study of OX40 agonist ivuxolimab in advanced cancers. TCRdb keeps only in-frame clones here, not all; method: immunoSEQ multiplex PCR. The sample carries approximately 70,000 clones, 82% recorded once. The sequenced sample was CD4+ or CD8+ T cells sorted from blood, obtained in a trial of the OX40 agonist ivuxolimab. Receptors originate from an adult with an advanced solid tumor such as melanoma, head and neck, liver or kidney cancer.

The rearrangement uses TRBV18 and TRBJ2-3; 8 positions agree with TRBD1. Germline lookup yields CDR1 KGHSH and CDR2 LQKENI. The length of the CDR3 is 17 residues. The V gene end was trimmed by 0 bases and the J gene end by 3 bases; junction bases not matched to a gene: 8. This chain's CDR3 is CASSPPGRGRETDTQYF. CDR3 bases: TGTGCCAGCTCACCACCGGGCAGGGGGCGCGAGACAGATACGCAGTATTTT. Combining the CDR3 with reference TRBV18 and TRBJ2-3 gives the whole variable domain NAGVMQNPRHLVRRRGQEARLRCSPMKGHSHVYWYRQLPEEGLKFMVYLQKENIIDESGMPKERFSAEFPKEGPSILRIQQVVRGDSAAYFCASSPPGRGRETDTQYFGPGTRLTVL.

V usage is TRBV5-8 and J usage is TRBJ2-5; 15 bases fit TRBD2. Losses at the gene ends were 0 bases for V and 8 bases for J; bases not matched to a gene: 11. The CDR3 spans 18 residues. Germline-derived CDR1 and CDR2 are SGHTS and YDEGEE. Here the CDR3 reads CASSLDPPRTSGGATQYF. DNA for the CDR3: TGTGCCAGCAGCTTGGACCCACCCCGGACTAGCGGGGGGGCAACCCAGTACTTC.

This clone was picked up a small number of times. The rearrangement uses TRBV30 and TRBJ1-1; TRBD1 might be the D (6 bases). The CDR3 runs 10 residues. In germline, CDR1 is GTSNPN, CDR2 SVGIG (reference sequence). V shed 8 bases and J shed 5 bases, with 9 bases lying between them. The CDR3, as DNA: TGTGCCGGGGGGCTGACTGAAGCTTTCTTT. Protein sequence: CAGGLTEAFF.